This TCR beta chain came from a study of blood T cell repertoires in COVID-19. The wider study: From T cells, B-cell-depleted T cells, or PBMCs came the material, which was cDNA or gDNA.

The V gene lost 1 base and the J gene lost 1 base, with 15 bases spanning the gap. CDR3 length equals 17 residues. Germline assignment: CDR1 SGHKS and CDR2 YYEKEE (reference sequence). Seattle's cohort entered during active infection and was followed longitudinally. Sequencing used immunoSEQ multiplex PCR; TCRdb keeps in-frame clones, though not all of them. The sample records approximately 500,000 clones, roughly nine tenths being singletons. Material: peripheral blood. This clonotype originated in a man in his late teens or twenties with COVID-19, enrolled during active disease. J is TRBJ1-5 and V is TRBV5-5; D remains ambiguous. In DNA form, the CDR3 reads TGTGCCAGCAGCTTGCTTTTCGGGCCGGGAAGCAATCAGCCCCAGCATTTT. Amino acids: CASSLLFGPGSNQPQHF.